These 29 T cell receptor beta chains share one sample of origin, sequenced in a study of CD8+ T cells in alopecia areata. Reverse transcribed after extraction, RNA yielded cDNA as the sequencing template. Method: immunoSEQ multiplex PCR; TCRdb's copy keeps in-frame clones and lacks some. The table records 93,000 or so clones, less than 70% of them present only once. Sequenced sample: CD4+ T cells sorted from blood. These receptors originate from a human donor in good health.

This clone was counted between two and nine times. V gene TRBV5-6 combines with J gene TRBJ2-1; a weak D match, TRBD1 (6 bases). The CDR3 is made up of 15 amino acids. The V and J ends lost 0 bases and 9 bases respectively, with 16 bases between them. CDR1 is SGHDT and CDR2 is YYEEEE in the germline V gene. CDR3 in amino acids: CASSLVFTGKGEQFF. The CDR3 nucleotides are TGTGCCAGCAGCTTGGTCTTCACAGGGAAGGGTGAGCAGTTCTTC.

This clone showed up just a few times. CDR3 sequence (DNA): TGCACCAACGCGAACACTGAAGCTTTCTTT. As protein: CTNANTEAFF. This chain joins TRBV20-1 and TRBJ1-1, with D uncertain. CDR1 DFQATT and CDR2 SNEGSKA come from the germline V gene (reference sequence). The CDR3 has 10 residues.

V is TRBV7-9 and J is TRBJ2-5; no firm D call. This CDR3 spans 13 amino acids. Germline CDR1 and CDR2: SEHNR and FQNEAQ (reference sequence). V lost 0 bases, J lost 5 bases, and 7 bases lay in between. Here the CDR3 DNA reads TGTGCCAGCAGCTTAGCGGCTCTTGAGACCCAGTACTTC. Translation gives CASSLAALETQYF.

Only a few counts were recorded for this clone. The CDR3 nucleotides read TGTGCCAGCAGCTTAGGACAGGCAAATGGCTACACCTTC. It codes for CASSLGQANGYTF. The rearrangement links TRBV7-8 to TRBJ1-2; a possible D gene is TRBD1 (6 bases). Germline CDR1 SGHVS, CDR2 FQNEAQ. Trimming pared 1 base from V and 6 bases from J, leaving 9 bases between. This CDR3 has 13 residues.

The chain combines TRBV7-9 with TRBJ1-2; D is possibly TRBD1 (6 bases). Germline values: CDR1 SEHNR, CDR2 FQNEAQ (reference sequence). With 5 bases removed from V and 3 bases from J, the gap between germline ends came to 10 bases. The CDR3 runs 13 residues. The CDR3 protein is CASSTRGDYGYTF. In DNA form, the CDR3 reads TGTGCCAGCAGCACCAGGGGCGACTATGGCTACACCTTC.

This clone turned up a few times. The rearrangement links TRBV7-3 to TRBJ2-7; no definite D call. CDR3 length equals 15 residues. V dropped 0 bases and J dropped 0 bases, with 9 bases sitting between them. Germline V gene lookup returns CDR1 SGHTA and CDR2 FQGTGA. Here the CDR3 DNA reads TGTGCCAGCAGCTTAACCCCCTCCAGCTCCTACGAGCAGTACTTC. Its translation is CASSLTPSSSYEQYF. The full variable domain, its missing parts supplied by reference TRBV7-3 and TRBJ2-7, is GAGVSQTPSNKVTEKGKYVELRCDPISGHTALYWYRQSLGQGPEFLIYFQGTGAADDSGLPNDRFFAVRPEGSVSTLKIQRTERGDSAVYLCASSLTPSSSYEQYFGPGTRLTVT.

CDR3 protein: CSGNPGTGQETQYF. CDR3 nucleotide sequence: TGCAGCGGGAACCCCGGCACAGGGCAAGAGACCCAGTACTTC. The chain uses TRBV29-1 and TRBJ2-5; D is possibly TRBD1 (6 bases). The CDR3 totals 14 residues. The germline V gene encodes CDR1 SQVTM and CDR2 ANQGSEA. V was shortened by 7 bases and J by 2 bases, with 17 bases between the two germline ends.

The chain has TRBV2 and TRBJ2-7, with 7 bases identical to TRBD2. With 4 bases clipped from V and 5 bases from J, the junction kept 2 bases outside the gene matches. Germline values: CDR1 SNHLY, CDR2 FYNNEI. The CDR3 length is 12 residues. DNA of the CDR3: TGTGCCAGCAGTGCTGCGGGAGACGAGCAGTACTTC. Translated, it gives CASSAAGDEQYF.

The chain joins TRBV30 to TRBJ2-7; D possibly corresponds to TRBD1 (5 bases). Germline CDR1 and CDR2: GTSNPN and SVGIG (reference sequence). Trimming removed 4 bases from V and 7 bases from J, with 14 bases in between. This CDR3 comprises 12 residues. CDR3 nucleotides: TGTGCCTGGACCCAGAGTCAGGGAGAGCAGTACTTC. Protein: CAWTQSQGEQYF.

This clone was counted between two and nine times. V gene TRBV7-8 combines with J gene TRBJ1-3; D is ambiguous. V shed 0 bases and J shed 0 bases, with 6 bases lying between them. The CDR3 runs to 15 residues. CDR1 and CDR2 (germline): SGHVS, FQNEAQ. The CDR3 DNA reads TGTGCCAGCAGCTTAGCGGCAGACTCTGGAAACACCATATATTTT. Translation gives CASSLAADSGNTIYF.

Many counts were recorded for this clone. The J gene is TRBJ2-7, the V gene TRBV15; 9 nucleotides line up with TRBD1. Per the germline V gene, CDR1 is LNHNV and CDR2 is YYDKDF (reference sequence). Trimming took 0 bases from V and 5 from J; bases not matched to a gene: 8. The CDR3 extends over 16 amino acids. The CDR3 here is CATSRDSGTGLHEQYF. As DNA, the CDR3 is TGTGCCACCAGCAGAGACTCCGGGACAGGGTTACACGAGCAGTACTTC. The whole variable domain, remainder taken from reference TRBV15 and TRBJ2-7, is DAMVIQNPRYQVTQFGKPVTLSCSQTLNHNVMYWYQQKSSQAPKLLFHYYDKDFNNEADTPDNFQSRRPNTSFCFLDIRSPGLGDTAMYLCATSRDSGTGLHEQYFGPGTRLTVT.

This clone was observed once. The chain couples TRBV28 to TRBJ2-5; 11 positions agree with TRBD2. V dropped 3 bases and J dropped 5; count of bases not matched to a gene: 11. The CDR3 loop spans 17 amino acids. Per germline, CDR1 MDHEN and CDR2 SYDVKM. CDR3 sequence: CASSLIISGGAEETQYF. Here the CDR3 DNA reads TGTGCCAGCAGTTTGATAATTAGCGGGGGGGCGGAGGAGACCCAGTACTTC.

This clone was observed a few times. The chain uses TRBV27 and TRBJ1-1; D unclear. This CDR3 region has 15 residues. V lost 3 bases to trimming and J lost 1 base, with 12 bases between them. Germline-derived CDR1 and CDR2 are MNHEY and SMNVEV (reference sequence). The CDR3 DNA is TGTGCCAGCAGTTTCTCCTCCTTCACGAACACTGAAGCTTTCTTT. It translates to CASSFSSFTNTEAFF.

The rearrangement uses TRBV28 and TRBJ2-3; a weak D match, TRBD2 (5 bases). The germline CDR1 and CDR2 sequences are MDHEN and SYDVKM. V was trimmed by 6 bases and J by 3 bases, leaving 10 bases between them. The CDR3 has 13 amino acids. In nucleotides, the CDR3 is TGTGCCAGCAGCCTAGCCGCAACAGATACGCAGTATTTT. This codes for CASSLAATDTQYF.

V is TRBV4-2 and J is TRBJ1-2; perhaps TRBD1 as D (5 bases). The V and J ends lost 0 bases and 3 bases respectively, with 14 bases between them. CDR3 length: 16 amino acids. CDR1 and CDR2 (germline): LGHNA, YNFKEQ. The CDR3 sequence: CASSQDRGRGDYGYTF. The CDR3, as DNA: TGTGCCAGCAGCCAAGATCGCGGGCGGGGCGACTATGGCTACACCTTC.

The genes are TRBV30 and TRBJ2-7; D perhaps matches TRBD1 (5 bases). Trimming stripped 3 bases from V and 6 bases from J, with 9 bases between. Looked up from germline, CDR1 is GTSNPN and CDR2 is SVGIG (reference sequence). This CDR3 region has 11 residues. CDR3 sequence reads: CAWSLRGEQYF. CDR3 in DNA: TGTGCCTGGAGCCTAAGGGGCGAGCAGTACTTC.

The chain uses TRBV29-1 and TRBJ1-5, with no clear D. Germline CDR1 and CDR2: SQVTM and ANQGSEA. The CDR3 loop spans 14 amino acids. V lost 4 bases and J 2 bases, leaving 12 bases between the germline ends. Here the CDR3 reads CSVAVSAGNQPQHF. The DNA for the CDR3 is TGCAGCGTTGCCGTTTCCGCTGGCAATCAGCCCCAGCATTTT. The full variable domain, with the rest looked up from reference TRBV29-1 and TRBJ1-5, is SAVISQKPSRDICQRGTSLTIQCQVDSQVTMMFWYRQQPGQSLTLIATANQGSEATYESGFVIDKFPISRPNLTFSTLTVSNMSPEDSSIYLCSVAVSAGNQPQHFGDGTRLSIL.

This chain joins TRBV30 and TRBJ2-3, with D unresolved. This CDR3 contains 14 residues. Germline V CDR1 and CDR2: GTSNPN, SVGIG (reference sequence). V dropped 0 bases and J dropped 1 base, with 8 bases sitting between them. CDR3 in DNA: TGTGCCTGGAGTGTAAGGGTGGGCACAGATACGCAGTATTTT. Encoded protein: CAWSVRVGTDTQYF.

This rearrangement joins TRBV30 to TRBJ2-7; D gene ambiguous. Per germline, CDR1 GTSNPN and CDR2 SVGIG (reference sequence). This CDR3 is 12 amino acids long. Between the trimmed V and J ends, which lost 2 bases and 7 bases, there was a span of 12 bases. CDR3 nucleotide sequence: TGTGCCTGGAGTTCTACAGAAATGGAGCAGTACTTC. It yields the protein CAWSSTEMEQYF.

The rearrangement uses TRBV2 and TRBJ1-5; unclear D gene. This CDR3 comprises 15 residues. CDR1 and CDR2 from the germline V gene are SNHLY and FYNNEI. V was trimmed by 6 bases and J by 0 bases, leaving 12 bases between them. The CDR3 loop reads CASSLRPNSNQPQHF. CDR3 DNA: TGTGCCAGCAGCCTTCGACCGAATAGCAATCAGCCCCAGCATTTT.

V is TRBV20-1 and J is TRBJ1-5, with unresolved D. The CDR3 is made up of 10 amino acids. Deletions cut 2 bases from V and 11 bases from J, with 7 bases between. Germline CDR1 DFQATT, CDR2 SNEGSKA (reference sequence). CDR3 protein: CSARNVAQHF. Written as DNA, the CDR3 is TGCAGTGCTAGAAATGTGGCCCAGCATTTT.

The J gene is TRBJ2-2, the V gene TRBV19, with D tentatively TRBD1 (5 bases). This CDR3 has 16 residues. With 2 bases removed from V and 0 bases from J, the gap between germline ends came to 10 bases. Germline V gives CDR1 LNHDA, CDR2 SQIVND (reference sequence). Here the CDR3 reads CASSIYGRANTGELFF. In DNA, the CDR3 is TGTGCCAGTAGTATATACGGCAGGGCGAACACCGGGGAGCTGTTTTTT. Full variable domain (remainder filled in from reference TRBV19 and TRBJ2-2): DGGITQSPKYLFRKEGQNVTLSCEQNLNHDAMYWYRQDPGQGLRLIYYSQIVNDFQKGDIAEGYSVSREKKESFPLTVTSAQKNPTAFYLCASSIYGRANTGELFFGEGSRLTVL.

The chain carries TRBV30 and TRBJ2-5; TRBD1 agrees at 8 bases. There are 15 residues in the CDR3. The trim removed 4 bases at V and 8 bases at J, leaving 15 bases unmatched. In germline, CDR1 is GTSNPN, CDR2 SVGIG (reference sequence). CDR3 nucleotides: TGTGCCTGGACGTCCAGGGGGCGACCCAAGAACACCCAGTACTTC. Translating it yields CAWTSRGRPKNTQYF.

This clone was observed a handful of times. J is TRBJ1-1 and V is TRBV5-1, with 7 bases that match TRBD1. There are 13 residues in the CDR3. V lost 5 bases, J lost 5 bases, and 6 bases stayed unmatched. Germline-derived CDR1 and CDR2 are SGHRS and YFSETQ. The CDR3 DNA follows: TGCGCCAGCAGTCCTACAGGGGAGACTGAAGCTTTCTTT. Its protein product is CASSPTGETEAFF.

The CDR3 spells CAWSSRIGPKYF. The CDR3 DNA is TGTGCCTGGAGTAGCCGGATCGGGCCGAAGTACTTC. The V and J genes are TRBV30 and TRBJ2-4; D is unclear. Germline V lookup: CDR1 GTSNPN, CDR2 SVGIG (reference sequence). Trimming removed 2 bases at V and 14 bases at J, with 16 bases between. The CDR3 extends over 12 amino acids.

In regard to this clone: Other DNA sequences from this sample encode an identical CDR3 as well. The gene calls are TRBV30 and TRBJ2-3; perhaps TRBD2 as D (6 bases). V was trimmed by 3 bases and J by 0 bases, leaving 10 bases between them. CDR1 GTSNPN and CDR2 SVGIG come from the germline V gene (reference sequence). The CDR3 loop spans 14 amino acids. CDR3 bases: TGTGCCTGGAGGTTGGCGGGGAGCACAGATACGCAGTATTTT. Translating gives CAWRLAGSTDTQYF.

The V and J genes are TRBV5-1 and TRBJ2-5; either TRBD1 or TRBD2 may fit D (6 bases each). Trimming stripped 4 bases from V and 0 bases from J, with 13 bases between. Per germline, CDR1 SGHRS and CDR2 YFSETQ. This CDR3 region has 15 residues. DNA for the CDR3: TGCGCCAGCAGCGTCGGGGGCGGGTACCAAGAGACCCAGTACTTC. Amino acids: CASSVGGGYQETQYF.

This clone was detected a few times. The J gene is TRBJ2-3, the V gene TRBV7-2, with 7 bases lining up with TRBD1. Unmatched junction bases numbered 6, after V lost 1 base and J lost 2 bases. The germline V gene has CDR1 SGHTA and CDR2 FQGNSA. The CDR3 loop spans 16 amino acids. This chain's CDR3 is CASSLGGTGATDTQYF. CDR3 nucleotide sequence: TGTGCCAGCAGCTTAGGGGGCACAGGGGCCACAGATACGCAGTATTTT. The entire variable domain, with the rest obtained from reference TRBV7-2 and TRBJ2-3, is as follows: GAGVSQSPSNKVTEKGKDVELRCDPISGHTALYWYRQSLGQGLEFLIYFQGNSAPDKSGLPSDRFSAERTGGSVSTLTIQRTQQEDSAVYLCASSLGGTGATDTQYFGPGTRLTVL.

As regards this clone: The same CDR3 is also encoded by other DNA sequences in this sample. The J gene is TRBJ1-2, the V gene TRBV19; 7 bases align to TRBD1. Germline V gives CDR1 LNHDA, CDR2 SQIVND (reference sequence). J was trimmed by 4 bases and V by 7 bases; bases with no gene match: 6. The CDR3 covers 13 residues. The CDR3 region has the DNA TGTGCCAGTACACAGGGGCTGGGCTATGGCTACACCTTC. It codes for CASTQGLGYGYTF.